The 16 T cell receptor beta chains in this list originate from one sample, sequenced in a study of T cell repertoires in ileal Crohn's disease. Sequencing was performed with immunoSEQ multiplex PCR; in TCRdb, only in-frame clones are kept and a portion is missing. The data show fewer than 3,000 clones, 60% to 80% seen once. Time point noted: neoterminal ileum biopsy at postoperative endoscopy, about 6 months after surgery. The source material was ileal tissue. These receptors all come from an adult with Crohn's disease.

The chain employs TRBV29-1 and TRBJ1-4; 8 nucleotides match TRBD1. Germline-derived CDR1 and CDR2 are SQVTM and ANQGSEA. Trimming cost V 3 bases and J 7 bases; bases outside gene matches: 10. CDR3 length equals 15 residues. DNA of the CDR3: TGCAGCGTTGAGAAGGGGACAGGCGGAGGTGAAAAACTGTTTTTT. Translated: CSVEKGTGGGEKLFF.

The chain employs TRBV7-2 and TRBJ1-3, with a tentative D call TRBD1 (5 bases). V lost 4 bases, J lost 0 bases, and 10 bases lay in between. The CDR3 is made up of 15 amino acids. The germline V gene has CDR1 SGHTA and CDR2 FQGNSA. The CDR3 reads CASSWDGSSGNTIYF. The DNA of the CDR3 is TGTGCCAGCAGCTGGGACGGGAGCTCTGGAAACACCATATATTTT.

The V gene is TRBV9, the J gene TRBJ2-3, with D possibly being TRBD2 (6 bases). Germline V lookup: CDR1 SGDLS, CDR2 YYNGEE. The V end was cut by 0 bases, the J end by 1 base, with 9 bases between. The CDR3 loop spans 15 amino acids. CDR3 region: CASSVEGGGTDTQYF. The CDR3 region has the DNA TGTGCCAGCAGCGTAGAAGGCGGGGGCACAGATACGCAGTATTTT. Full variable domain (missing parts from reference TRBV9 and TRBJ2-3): DSGVTQTPKHLITATGQRVTLRCSPRSGDLSVYWYQQSLDQGLQFLIQYYNGEERAKGNILERFSAQQFPDLHSELNLSSLELGDSALYFCASSVEGGGTDTQYFGPGTRLTVL.

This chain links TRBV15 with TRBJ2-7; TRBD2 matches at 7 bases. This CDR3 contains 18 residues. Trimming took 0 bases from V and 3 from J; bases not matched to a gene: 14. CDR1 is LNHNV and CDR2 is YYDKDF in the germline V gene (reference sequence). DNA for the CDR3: TGTGCCACCAGCAGAGATCTCTCGGGAGGACCGGAGGGCTACGAGCAGTACTTC. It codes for CATSRDLSGGPEGYEQYF. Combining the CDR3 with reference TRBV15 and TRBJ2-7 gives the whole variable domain DAMVIQNPRYQVTQFGKPVTLSCSQTLNHNVMYWYQQKSSQAPKLLFHYYDKDFNNEADTPDNFQSRRPNTSFCFLDIRSPGLGDTAMYLCATSRDLSGGPEGYEQYFGPGTRLTVT.

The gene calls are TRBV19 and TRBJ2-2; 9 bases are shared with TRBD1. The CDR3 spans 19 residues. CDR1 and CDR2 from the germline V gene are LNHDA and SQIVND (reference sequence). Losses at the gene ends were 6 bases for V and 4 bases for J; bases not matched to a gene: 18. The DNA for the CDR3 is TGTGCCAGTAGACTAACAGGGGGCGGATTCGGTGAAAGCACCGGGGAGCTGTTTTTT. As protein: CASRLTGGGFGESTGELFF.

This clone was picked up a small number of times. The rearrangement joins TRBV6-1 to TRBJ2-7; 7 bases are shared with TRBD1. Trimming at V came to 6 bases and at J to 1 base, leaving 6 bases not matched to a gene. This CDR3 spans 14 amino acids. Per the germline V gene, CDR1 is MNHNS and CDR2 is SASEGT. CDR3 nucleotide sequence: TGTGCCAGCAGAGAGGACAGGCGATCCTACGAGCAGTACTTC. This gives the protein CASREDRRSYEQYF.

The CDR3 loop is CASSETGYGTDTQYF. The CDR3 nucleotides are TGTGCCAGCAGTGAAACCGGGTACGGCACAGATACGCAGTATTTT. This chain connects TRBV6-1 to TRBJ2-3; D is uncertain. The CDR3 covers 15 residues. Germline lookup yields CDR1 MNHNS and CDR2 SASEGT. V was cut by 2 bases and J by 1 base, with 10 bases left in between.

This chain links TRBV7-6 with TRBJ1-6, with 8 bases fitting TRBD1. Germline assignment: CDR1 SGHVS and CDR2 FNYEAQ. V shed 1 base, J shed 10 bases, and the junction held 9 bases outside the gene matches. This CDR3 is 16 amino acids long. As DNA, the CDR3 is TGTGCCAGCAGCTTAGATCCCGGACAGGGTGTATCACCCCTCCACTTT. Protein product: CASSLDPGQGVSPLHF.

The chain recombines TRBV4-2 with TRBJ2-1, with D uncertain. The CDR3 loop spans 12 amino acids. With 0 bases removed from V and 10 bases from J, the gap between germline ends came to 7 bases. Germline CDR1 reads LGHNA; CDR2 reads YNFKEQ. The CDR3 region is CASSQDEREQFF. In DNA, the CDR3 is TGTGCCAGCAGCCAAGATGAGAGAGAGCAGTTCTTC.

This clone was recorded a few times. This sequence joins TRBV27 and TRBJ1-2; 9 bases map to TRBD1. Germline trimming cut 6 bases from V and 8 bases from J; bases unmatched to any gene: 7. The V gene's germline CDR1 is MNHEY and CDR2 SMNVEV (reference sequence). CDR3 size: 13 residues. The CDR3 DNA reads TGTGCCAGCAGGGACGGACAGGGGTTCGGCTACACCTTC. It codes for CASRDGQGFGYTF.

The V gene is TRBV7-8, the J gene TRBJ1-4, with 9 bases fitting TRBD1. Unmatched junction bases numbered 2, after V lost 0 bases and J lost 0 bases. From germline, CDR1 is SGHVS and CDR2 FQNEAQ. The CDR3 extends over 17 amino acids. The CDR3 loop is CASSLATGGATNEKLFF. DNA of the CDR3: TGTGCCAGCAGCTTAGCTACAGGGGGCGCAACTAATGAAAAACTGTTTTTT.

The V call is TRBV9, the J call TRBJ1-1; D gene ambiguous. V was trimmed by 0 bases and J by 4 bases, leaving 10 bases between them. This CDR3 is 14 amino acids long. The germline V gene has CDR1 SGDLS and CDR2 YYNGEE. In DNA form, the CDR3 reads TGTGCCAGCAGCGTAGTGGAGGTGCCCACTGAAGCTTTCTTT. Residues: CASSVVEVPTEAFF.

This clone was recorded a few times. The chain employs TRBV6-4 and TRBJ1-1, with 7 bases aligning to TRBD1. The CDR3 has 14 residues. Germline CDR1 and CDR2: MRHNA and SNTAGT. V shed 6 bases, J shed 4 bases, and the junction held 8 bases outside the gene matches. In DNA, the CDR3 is TGTGCCAGCAGCCTGACAGGGATGAGCACTGAAGCTTTCTTT. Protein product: CASSLTGMSTEAFF.

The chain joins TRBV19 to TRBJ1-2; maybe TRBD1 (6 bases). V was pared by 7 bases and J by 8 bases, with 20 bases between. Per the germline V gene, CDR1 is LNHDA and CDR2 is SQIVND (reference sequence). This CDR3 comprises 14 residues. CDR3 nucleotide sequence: TGTGCCAGTATCAATCCCACGGGACATCGGGGCTACACCTTC. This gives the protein CASINPTGHRGYTF.

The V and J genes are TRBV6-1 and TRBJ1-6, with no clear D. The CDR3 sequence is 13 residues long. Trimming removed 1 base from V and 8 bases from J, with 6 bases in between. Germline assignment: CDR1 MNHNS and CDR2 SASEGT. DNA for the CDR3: TGTGCCAGCAGTGAAGTGGAGGATTCACCCCTCCACTTT. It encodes CASSEVEDSPLHF.

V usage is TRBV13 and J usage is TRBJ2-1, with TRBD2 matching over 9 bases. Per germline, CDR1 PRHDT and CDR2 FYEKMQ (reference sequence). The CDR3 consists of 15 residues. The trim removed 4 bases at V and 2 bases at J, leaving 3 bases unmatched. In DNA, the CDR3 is TGTGCCAGCAGCTCTTCTAGCGGGGCCTACAATGAGCAGTTCTTC. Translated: CASSSSSGAYNEQFF.